Presented here are 6 T cell receptor beta chains from one specimen sequenced in a study of response to subunit inactivated influenza vaccine. Each CDR3 protein is one row after TCRdb ran MiXCR on the RT-PCR reads. The repertoire holds fewer than 600,000 distinct CDR3 sequences, with more than 7% as singletons. This sample comprised PBMCs from blood, obtained roughly 24 months after vaccination. The receptors were sampled from a man between 50 and 75 years old who received an inactivated influenza vaccine.

The V gene is TRBV7-2, the J gene TRBJ2-5, with 8 bases lining up with TRBD1. Germline V CDR1 and CDR2: SGHTA, FQGNSA. The V and J ends lost 4 bases and 4 bases, in that order; junction bases with no gene match: 8. The CDR3 sequence is 15 residues long. CDR3 sequence (DNA): TGTGCCAGCAGCTCCACTGGGACAGGAAGAGAGACCCAGTACTTC. Translation: CASSSTGTGRETQYF.

The chain links TRBV4-3 to TRBJ2-3; TRBD2 is a possible D gene (5 bases). Germline V CDR1 and CDR2: LGHNA, YSLEER. Trimming cost V 4 bases and J 0 bases, with 11 bases left between them. The CDR3 is 15 amino acids. The CDR3 DNA is TGCGCCAGCAGCCTCATCGGCGGGAGCACAGATACGCAGTATTTT. Translation gives CASSLIGGSTDTQYF.

This clonotype was recorded many times. The chain is built from TRBV6-2 or TRBV6-3 and TRBJ2-7, with 11 bases fitting TRBD1. CDR3 length: 15 amino acids. V gave up 6 bases and J gave up 8 bases; unmatched junction bases: 12. Germline V CDR1 and CDR2: MNHEY, SVGEGT. The CDR3 coding sequence is TGTGCCAGCAGGAAACCCGCAGGGACAGGGGGTAAGCAGTACTTC. Translation gives CASRKPAGTGGKQYF.

The chain couples TRBV27 to TRBJ2-5; D is undetermined. V lost 5 bases to trimming and J lost 5 bases, with 12 bases between them. Germline CDR1 reads MNHEY; CDR2 reads SMNVEV (reference sequence). The CDR3 contains 13 residues. The CDR3 DNA is TGTGCCAGCAGTGTGCCGGGTCGGGAGACCCAGTACTTC. Amino acids: CASSVPGRETQYF.

This clonotype was seen many times. V and J are TRBV20-1 and TRBJ2-7; D is perhaps TRBD2 (8 bases). The CDR3 has 14 residues. V was trimmed by 5 bases and J by 4 bases, leaving 18 bases between them. Germline CDR1 and CDR2: DFQATT and SNEGSKA (reference sequence). In DNA form, the CDR3 reads TGCAGTGCTCCGACAGGGACTAGATATTACGAGCAGTACTTC. Its translation is CSAPTGTRYYEQYF.

The table lists this clonotype with a few counts. The chain combines TRBV5-1 with TRBJ1-1; 9 bases agree with TRBD1. The CDR3 runs to 15 residues. The ends lost 3 bases at V and 3 bases at J; junction bases unmatched: 6. Germline values: CDR1 SGHRS, CDR2 YFSETQ. The CDR3 nucleotides read TGCGCCAGCAGCTCCAAGGGACAGGGCGACACTGAAGCTTTCTTT. As protein: CASSSKGQGDTEAFF. Filled out from reference TRBV5-1 and TRBJ1-1, the complete variable domain reads KAGVTQTPRYLIKTRGQQVTLSCSPISGHRSVSWYQQTPGQGLQFLFEYFSETQRNKGNFPGRFSGRQFSNSRSEMNVSTLELGDSALYLCASSSKGQGDTEAFFGQGTRLTVV.